This T cell receptor (beta chain) emerged from a study of cytomegalovirus exposure and HLA in healthy donors. PCR amplification relied on 60 Vbeta primers (plus 13 Jbeta primers). In the original workflow: Approximately 9.9 million shared chains were among the 60 million to 80 million unique TCR beta chains that a later analysis counted. Sequencing was performed with immunoSEQ multiplex PCR; in TCRdb, only in-frame clones are kept and a portion is missing. For V, J and clone size, that table is used; D and trimming come from the DNA. The sample has 150,000 to 200,000 clones; roughly three quarters are singletons. This clone has just one count. What it binds is not known. An end of the junction differs from the germline gene, which may be a read error. Study-wide findings and caveats: The study assumed roughly uniform donor sequencing depth for presence/absence analyses. Another analysis was done later, and it associated approximately 17,000 TCR beta sequences with HLA alleles at 0.05 false discovery rate. The later analysis indicated that the majority of CMV-associated TCR beta chains appeared HLA-restricted.

The CDR3 totals 12 residues. CDR1 and CDR2 (germline): SGHDT, YYEEEE. The clonotype originates from a male donor in good health and CMV-seronegative. Sequenced material: PBMCs. V usage is TRBV5-6 and J usage is TRBJ2-4; TRBD2 matches 7 bases. CDR3: CASSNGLVAGHF. The CDR3 DNA reads as TGTGCCAGCAGCAACGGACTAGTCGCGGGACACTTC. Filled out from reference TRBV5-6 and TRBJ2-4, the complete variable domain reads DAGVTQSPTHLIKTRGQQVTLRCSPKSGHDTVSWYQQALGQGPQFIFQYYEEEERQRGNFPDRFSGHQFPNYSSELNVNALLLGDSALYLCASSNGLVAGHFGAGTRLSVL.